The source of this T cell receptor beta chain is a study of PD-L1 blockade in urothelial cancer. The data were produced by immunoSEQ multiplex PCR, yet TCRdb's version contains in-frame clones alone and is incomplete. The sample has 48,000 or so clones; approximately 80% are singletons. Germline V CDR1 and CDR2: MDHEN, SYDVKM. V lost 2 bases, J lost 5 bases, and 15 bases lay in between. The CDR3 length is 15 residues. Time point in this sample: peripheral blood 6 weeks after treatment start. Patients suffered from locally advanced or metastatic urothelial carcinoma. The rearrangement uses TRBV28 and TRBJ1-1; D remains ambiguous. The sample in question was PBMCs, obtained around atezolizumab (anti-PD-L1) treatment. This TCR was sampled from a man between 65 and 85 years old with urothelial cancer. Here the CDR3 reads CASSLPGEGRTEAFF. DNA for the CDR3: TGTGCCAGCAGTTTACCAGGCGAGGGCAGGACTGAAGCTTTCTTT. Filled out from reference TRBV28 and TRBJ1-1, the complete variable domain reads DVKVTQSSRYLVKRTGEKVFLECVQDMDHENMFWYRQDPGLGLRLIYFSYDVKMKEKGDIPEGYSVSREKKERFSLILESASTNQTSMYLCASSLPGEGRTEAFFGQGTRLTVV.